A selection of T cell receptor beta chains follows, all from one sample in a study of shared clonotypes between healthy human individuals. Libraries were prepared by immunoSEQ multiplex PCR; TCRdb keeps only in-frame clonotypes and omits some of them. Among some 1,900,000 clones, approximately 94% were seen once, and the ten largest hold around 1.2%. The sequencing input was naive CD8+ T cells sorted from blood. The receptor set was obtained from a young man in good health. CDR3s include the opening cysteine and the closing phenylalanine or tryptophan. D genes are given only for firm matches.

CDR3 protein,CDR3 DNA,V gene,J gene,D gene
CASSETGGLYEQYF,TGTGCCAGCAGTGAGACAGGGGGCCTCTACGAGCAGTACTTC,TRBV25-1,TRBJ2-7,TRBD1
CASSLEGVANEKLFF,TGCGCCAGCAGCCTAGAGGGGGTGGCTAATGAAAAACTGTTTTTT,TRBV4-1,TRBJ1-4,-
CASSPSGENEAFF,TGTGCCAGCAGCCCTAGTGGGGAAAATGAAGCTTTCTTT,TRBV7-6,TRBJ1-1,-
CASSQVLQAGINEQFF,TGCGCCAGCAGCCAAGTCCTCCAGGCGGGGATCAATGAGCAGTTCTTC,TRBV4-3,TRBJ2-1,-
CASSLRLAGGQEQYF,TGTGCCAGCAGTTTACGACTAGCGGGGGGGCAAGAGCAGTACTTC,TRBV28,TRBJ2-7,TRBD2
CASSFVAGDSYEQYF,TGTGCCAGCAGCTTCGTAGCGGGGGACTCCTACGAGCAGTACTTC,TRBV13,TRBJ2-7,TRBD2
CASRQTGIGPYEQYF,TGTGCCAGCAGACAAACAGGGATCGGGCCCTACGAGCAGTACTTC,TRBV6-1,TRBJ2-7,-
CASSDGINSYNEQFF,TGTGCCAGCAGTGACGGGATAAACTCCTACAATGAGCAGTTCTTC,TRBV6-1,TRBJ2-1,-
CASSLEQLNEKLFF,TGTGCCAGCAGCTTAGAACAGCTTAATGAAAAACTGTTTTTT,TRBV5-6,TRBJ1-4,-
CATSRDDGGTTDTQYF,TGTGCCACCAGCAGAGATGACGGGGGGACCACAGATACGCAGTATTTT,TRBV15,TRBJ2-3,TRBD2
CASSQEYRGSHEKLFF,TGCGCCAGCAGCCAAGAGTACAGGGGGTCACATGAAAAACTGTTTTTT,TRBV4-3,TRBJ1-4,TRBD1
CAWSLFGPTYEQYF,TGTGCCTGGAGTCTCTTTGGCCCAACCTACGAGCAGTACTTC,TRBV30,TRBJ2-7,-
CASSEVSSYNEQFF,TGTGCCAGCAGTGAGGTGAGCTCCTACAATGAGCAGTTCTTC,TRBV2,TRBJ2-1,-
CASSFLGQGMMTEAFF,TGTGCCAGCAGCTTTCTTGGGCAGGGGATGATGACTGAAGCTTTCTTT,TRBV7-9,TRBJ1-1,-
CASSYSDSYNEQFF,TGTGCCAGCAGTTATTCGGACTCATACAATGAGCAGTTCTTC,TRBV6-5,TRBJ2-1,-
CASAQGGNQPQHF,TGTGCCAGCGCGCAGGGTGGAAATCAGCCCCAGCATTTT,TRBV27,TRBJ1-5,-
CASSGTKNTEAFF,TGTGCCAGCAGCGGAACAAAGAACACTGAAGCTTTCTTT,TRBV7-6,TRBJ1-1,-
CASSQEAGTEAFF,TGTGCCAGCAGCCAGGAGGCTGGAACTGAAGCTTTCTTT,TRBV4-2,TRBJ1-1,-
CASSFWGQGADTQYF,TGTGCCAGCAGTTTTTGGGGACAGGGGGCAGATACGCAGTATTTT,TRBV28,TRBJ2-3,TRBD1
CATAEGRTYEQYF,TGCGCCACAGCTGAGGGAAGGACGTACGAGCAGTACTTC,TRBV10-2,TRBJ2-7,-
CASAPGFNQPQHF,TGTGCCAGCGCTCCGGGTTTCAATCAGCCCCAGCATTTT,TRBV27,TRBJ1-5,-
CASSQNGGGDTQYF,TGTGCCAGCAGTCAGAACGGGGGAGGAGATACGCAGTATTTT,TRBV27,TRBJ2-3,-